The clone carrying this T cell receptor (beta chain) was seen ten or more times. The target antigen is unknown. The data are from a study of read filtering for tumor transcriptome and immune sequencing. On the study more broadly: Transcriptome libraries were built from DNase-treated RNA.

The library was built from about 400 ng RNA with molecular barcoded adaptors for alpha/delta and beta/gamma chains. TCRdb fed the reads into MiXCR, producing one record per CDR3 protein. The sample lists around 60,000 distinct CDR3 sequences; approximately 19% were seen once. Germline loops: CDR1 LNHDA, CDR2 SQIVND (reference sequence). Losses at the gene ends were 4 bases for V and 4 bases for J; bases not matched to a gene: 7. This CDR3 is 14 amino acids long. Study-wide results and caveats: Approximately 87% of IR-seq clonotypes had a single read, yet these held about 3.6% of reads.

The sample consisted of a population of CD138-negative cells sorted from bone marrow. The V call is TRBV19, the J call TRBJ2-7; 7 bases map to TRBD1. This TCR was recovered from a donor aged 40 or older with multiple myeloma. Here the CDR3 reads CASSSRGSLYEQYF. In DNA form, the CDR3 reads TGTGCCAGTAGTAGCAGGGGGAGTTTATACGAGCAGTACTTC.